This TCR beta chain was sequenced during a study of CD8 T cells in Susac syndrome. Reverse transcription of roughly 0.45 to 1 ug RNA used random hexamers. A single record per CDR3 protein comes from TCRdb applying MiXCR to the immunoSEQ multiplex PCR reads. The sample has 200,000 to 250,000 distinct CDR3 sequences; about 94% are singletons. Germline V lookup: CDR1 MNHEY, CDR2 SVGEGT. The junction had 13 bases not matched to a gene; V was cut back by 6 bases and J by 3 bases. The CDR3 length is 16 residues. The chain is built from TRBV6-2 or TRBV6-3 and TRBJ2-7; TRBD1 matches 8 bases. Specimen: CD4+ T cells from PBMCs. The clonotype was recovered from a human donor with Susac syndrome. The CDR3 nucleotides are TGTGCCAGCAGCCCCGCCGGGACAGGAGATTACTACGAGCAGTACTTC. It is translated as CASSPAGTGDYYEQYF.